This T cell receptor (beta chain) was sequenced during a study of shared clonotypes between healthy human individuals. Findings of the study overall: Researchers sampled blood only, noting tissue repertoires likely differ. Limited genetic and exposure-history diversity came from having few donors. Rarefaction curves obtained for sorted subsets showed sequencing incomplete despite large depth.

From germline, CDR1 is SGHDN and CDR2 FVKESK. This CDR3 contains 17 residues. V was shortened by 0 bases and J by 2 bases, with 15 bases between the two germline ends. Over several immunoSEQ plates, each subset's genomic DNA was distributed in even portions. The data were produced by immunoSEQ multiplex PCR, yet TCRdb's version contains in-frame clones alone and is incomplete. The sample consists of about a million clones, 70% to 85% of them appearing once. Notes on this clone: The antigen is not known.

This TCR came from a man aged 18 to 35 in good health. Some clones in this sample may be carry-over from other donors' samples. The sequencing input was memory CD4+ T cells from PBMCs. Subset in this sample: CD45RA-negative fraction. The chain carries TRBV14 and TRBJ2-3, with TRBD1 as a possible D gene (6 bases). CDR3 in amino acids: CASSQEKGVADTDTQYF. CDR3 nucleotides: TGTGCCAGCAGCCAAGAGAAGGGGGTTGCTGACACAGATACGCAGTATTTT.